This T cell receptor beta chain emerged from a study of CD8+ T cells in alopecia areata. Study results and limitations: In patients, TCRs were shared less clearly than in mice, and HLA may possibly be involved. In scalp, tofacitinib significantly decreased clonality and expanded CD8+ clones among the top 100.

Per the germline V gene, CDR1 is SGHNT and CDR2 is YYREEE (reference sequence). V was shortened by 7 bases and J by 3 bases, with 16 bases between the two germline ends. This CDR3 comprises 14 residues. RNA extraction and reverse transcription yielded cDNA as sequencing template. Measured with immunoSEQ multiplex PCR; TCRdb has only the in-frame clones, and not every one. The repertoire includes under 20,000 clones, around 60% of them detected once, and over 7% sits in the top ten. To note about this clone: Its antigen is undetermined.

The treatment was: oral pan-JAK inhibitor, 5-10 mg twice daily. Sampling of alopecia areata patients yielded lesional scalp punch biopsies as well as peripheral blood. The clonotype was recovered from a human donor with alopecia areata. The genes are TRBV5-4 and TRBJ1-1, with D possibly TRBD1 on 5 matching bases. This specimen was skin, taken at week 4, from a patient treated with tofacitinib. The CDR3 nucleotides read TGTGCCAGCGGGGGAGGGGCAGGAGACACTGAAGCTTTCTTT. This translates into CASGGGAGDTEAFF.